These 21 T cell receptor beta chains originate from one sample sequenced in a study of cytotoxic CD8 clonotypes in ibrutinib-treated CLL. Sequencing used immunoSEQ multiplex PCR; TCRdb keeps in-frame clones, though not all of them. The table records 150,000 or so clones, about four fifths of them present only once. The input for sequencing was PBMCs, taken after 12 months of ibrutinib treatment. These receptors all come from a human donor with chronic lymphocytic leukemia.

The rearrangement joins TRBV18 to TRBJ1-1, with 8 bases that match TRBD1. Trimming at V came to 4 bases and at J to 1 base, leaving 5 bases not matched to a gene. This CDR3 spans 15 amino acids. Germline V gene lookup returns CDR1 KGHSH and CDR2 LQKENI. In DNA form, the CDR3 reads TGTGCCAGCTCACATGTGGACAGGGCGAACACTGAAGCTTTCTTT. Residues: CASSHVDRANTEAFF.

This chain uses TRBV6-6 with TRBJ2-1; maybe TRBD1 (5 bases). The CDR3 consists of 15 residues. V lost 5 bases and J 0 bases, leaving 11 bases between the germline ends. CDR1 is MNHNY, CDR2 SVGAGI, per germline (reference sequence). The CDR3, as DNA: TGTGCCAGCAGTGCTCGGACAAGCTCCTACAATGAGCAGTTCTTC. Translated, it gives CASSARTSSYNEQFF.

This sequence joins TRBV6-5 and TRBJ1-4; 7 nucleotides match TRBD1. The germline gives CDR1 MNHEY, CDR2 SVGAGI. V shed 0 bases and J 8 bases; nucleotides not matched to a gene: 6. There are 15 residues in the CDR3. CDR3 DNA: TGTGCCAGCAGTTACTCGACAGGGCCAGAGGAAAAACTGTTTTTT. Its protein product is CASSYSTGPEEKLFF.

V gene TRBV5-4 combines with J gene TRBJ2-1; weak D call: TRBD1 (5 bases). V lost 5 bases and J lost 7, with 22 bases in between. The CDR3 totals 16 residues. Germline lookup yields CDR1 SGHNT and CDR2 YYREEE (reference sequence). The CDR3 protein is CASRRGSNGAWNEQFF. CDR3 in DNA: TGTGCCAGCAGACGCGGCTCAAATGGGGCGTGGAATGAGCAGTTCTTC.

CDR3 DNA: TGTGCCAGCAGCTTAGGGGGACTAGCGGGATGGAACATTCAGTACTTC. It encodes CASSLGGLAGWNIQYF. The chain has TRBV11-2 and TRBJ2-4, with 13 nucleotides matching TRBD2. The CDR3 contains 16 residues. Trimming cost V 1 base and J 7 bases; bases outside gene matches: 4. The germline CDR1 and CDR2 sequences are SGHAT and FQNNGV. The variable domain in full, with the rest retrieved from reference TRBV11-2 and TRBJ2-4, is EAGVAQSPRYKIIEKRQSVAFWCNPISGHATLYWYQQILGQGPKLLIQFQNNGVVDDSQLPKDRFSAERLKGVDSTLKIQPAKLEDSAVYLCASSLGGLAGWNIQYFGAGTRLSVL.

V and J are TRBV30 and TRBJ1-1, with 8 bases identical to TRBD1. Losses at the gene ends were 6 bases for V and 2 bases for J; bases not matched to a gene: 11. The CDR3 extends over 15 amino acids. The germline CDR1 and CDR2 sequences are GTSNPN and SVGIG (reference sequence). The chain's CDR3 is CACGLRDRGNTEAFF. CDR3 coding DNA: TGTGCCTGCGGGTTAAGAGACAGGGGAAACACTGAAGCTTTCTTT.

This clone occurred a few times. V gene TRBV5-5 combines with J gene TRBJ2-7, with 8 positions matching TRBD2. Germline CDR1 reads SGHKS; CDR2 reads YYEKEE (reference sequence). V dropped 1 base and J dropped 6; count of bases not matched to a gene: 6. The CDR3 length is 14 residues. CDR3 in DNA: TGTGCCAGCAGCTTGCCGGGGGGGGCAAGCGAGCAGTACTTC. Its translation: CASSLPGGASEQYF.

The CDR3: CASGLAGGAKNIQYF. The CDR3 DNA follows: TGTGCCAGCGGATTAGCGGGAGGAGCCAAAAACATTCAGTACTTC. The rearrangement joins TRBV6-5 to TRBJ2-4; 10 nucleotides match TRBD2. This CDR3 spans 15 amino acids. V lost 8 bases, J lost 0 bases, and 4 bases stayed unmatched. Germline V gene lookup returns CDR1 MNHEY and CDR2 SVGAGI.

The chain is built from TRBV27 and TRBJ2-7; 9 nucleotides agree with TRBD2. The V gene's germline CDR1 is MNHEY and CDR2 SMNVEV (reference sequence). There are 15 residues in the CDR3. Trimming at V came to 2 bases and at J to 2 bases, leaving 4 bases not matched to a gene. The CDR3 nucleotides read TGTGCCAGCAGTTTAACGTCTAGCGGGACCTACGAGCAGTACTTC. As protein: CASSLTSSGTYEQYF.

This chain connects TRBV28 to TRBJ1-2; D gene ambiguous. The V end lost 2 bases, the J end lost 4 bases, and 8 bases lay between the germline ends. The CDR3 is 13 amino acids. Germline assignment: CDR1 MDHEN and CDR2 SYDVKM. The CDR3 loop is CASSLLVGYGYTF. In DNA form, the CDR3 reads TGTGCCAGCAGTTTACTAGTGGGCTATGGCTACACCTTC.

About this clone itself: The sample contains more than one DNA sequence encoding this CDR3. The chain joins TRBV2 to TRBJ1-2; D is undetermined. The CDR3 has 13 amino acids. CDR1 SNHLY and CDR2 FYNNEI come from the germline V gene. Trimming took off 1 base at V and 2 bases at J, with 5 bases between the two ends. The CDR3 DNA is TGTGCCAGCAGTGAAGAGGGAAACTATGGCTACACCTTC. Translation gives CASSEEGNYGYTF.

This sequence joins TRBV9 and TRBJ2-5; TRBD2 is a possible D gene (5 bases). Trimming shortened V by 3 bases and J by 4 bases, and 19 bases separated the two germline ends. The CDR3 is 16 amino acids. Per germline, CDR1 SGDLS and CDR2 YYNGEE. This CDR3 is CASSATSFGPAETQYF. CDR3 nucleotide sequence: TGTGCCAGCAGCGCAACTAGTTTCGGGCCCGCAGAGACCCAGTACTTC. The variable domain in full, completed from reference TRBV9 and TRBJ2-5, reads DSGVTQTPKHLITATGQRVTLRCSPRSGDLSVYWYQQSLDQGLQFLIQYYNGEERAKGNILERFSAQQFPDLHSELNLSSLELGDSALYFCASSATSFGPAETQYFGPGTRLLVL.

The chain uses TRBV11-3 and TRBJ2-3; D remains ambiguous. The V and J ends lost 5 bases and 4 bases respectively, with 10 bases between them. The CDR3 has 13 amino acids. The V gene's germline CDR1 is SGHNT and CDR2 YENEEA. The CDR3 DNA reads TGTGCCAGCAGCCAGAGCCGGGCAGATACGCAGTATTTT. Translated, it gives CASSQSRADTQYF. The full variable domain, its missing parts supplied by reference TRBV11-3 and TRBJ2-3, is EAGVVQSPRYKIIEKKQPVAFWCNPISGHNTLYWYLQNLGQGPELLIRYENEEAVDDSQLPKDRFSAERLKGVDSTLKIQPAELGDSAVYLCASSQSRADTQYFGPGTRLTVL.

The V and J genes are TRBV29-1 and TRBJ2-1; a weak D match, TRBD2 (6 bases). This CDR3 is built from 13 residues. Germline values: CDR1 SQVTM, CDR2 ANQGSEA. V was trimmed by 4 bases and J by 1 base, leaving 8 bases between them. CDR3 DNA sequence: TGCAGCGTTGCGGGAGCGTCCTACAATGAGCAGTTCTTC. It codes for CSVAGASYNEQFF.

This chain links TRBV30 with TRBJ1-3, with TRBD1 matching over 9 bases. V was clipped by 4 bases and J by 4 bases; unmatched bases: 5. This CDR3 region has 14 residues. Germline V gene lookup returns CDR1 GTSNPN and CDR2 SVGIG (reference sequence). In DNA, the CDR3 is TGTGCCTGGATCTGGACAGGGGAGGGAAACACCATATATTTT. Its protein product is CAWIWTGEGNTIYF.

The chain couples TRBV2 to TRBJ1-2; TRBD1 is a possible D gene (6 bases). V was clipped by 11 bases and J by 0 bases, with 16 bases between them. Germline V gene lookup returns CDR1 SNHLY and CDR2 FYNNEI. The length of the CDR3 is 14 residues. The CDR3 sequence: CAGGVRGANYGYTF. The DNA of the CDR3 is TGTGCCGGGGGCGTAAGGGGCGCTAACTATGGCTACACCTTC.

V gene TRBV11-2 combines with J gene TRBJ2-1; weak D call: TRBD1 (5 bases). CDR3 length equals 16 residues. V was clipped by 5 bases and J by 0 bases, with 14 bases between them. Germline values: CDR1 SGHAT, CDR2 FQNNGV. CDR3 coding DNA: TGTGCCAGCAGCCCAAGGCGGACAAGCTCCTACAATGAGCAGTTCTTC. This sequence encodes CASSPRRTSSYNEQFF.

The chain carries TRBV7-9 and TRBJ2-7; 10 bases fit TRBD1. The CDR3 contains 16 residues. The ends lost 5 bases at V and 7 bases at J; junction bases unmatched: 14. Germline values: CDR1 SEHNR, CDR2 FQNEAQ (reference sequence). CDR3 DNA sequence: TGTGCCAGCAGCGGCGCCGCGGGACAGGGGAGAGGAGAGCAGTACTTC. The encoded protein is CASSGAAGQGRGEQYF.

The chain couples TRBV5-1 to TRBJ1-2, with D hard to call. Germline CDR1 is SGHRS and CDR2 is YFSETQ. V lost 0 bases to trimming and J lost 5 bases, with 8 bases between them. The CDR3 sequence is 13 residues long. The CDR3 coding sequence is TGCGCCAGCAGCTTGGTTGAAGGGTATGGCTACACCTTC. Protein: CASSLVEGYGYTF.

CDR3 DNA: TGTGCCATCAGTGAGAGTAATGACAGGCGAGACAATGAGCAGTTCTTC. This sequence encodes CAISESNDRRDNEQFF. The chain combines TRBV10-3 with TRBJ2-1; D possibly corresponds to TRBD1 (6 bases). This CDR3 region has 16 residues. Per germline, CDR1 ENHRY and CDR2 SYGVKD. Trimming took 2 bases from V and 5 from J, leaving 16 bases between them.

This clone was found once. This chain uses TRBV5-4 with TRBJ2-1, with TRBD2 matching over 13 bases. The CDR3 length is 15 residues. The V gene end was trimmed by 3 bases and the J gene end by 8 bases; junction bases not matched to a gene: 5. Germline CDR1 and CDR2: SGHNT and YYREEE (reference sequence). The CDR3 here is CASSWTSGSRDEQFF. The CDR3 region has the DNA TGTGCCAGCAGCTGGACTAGCGGGAGTAGGGATGAGCAGTTCTTC.